These T cell receptor beta chains were read from a single sample in a study of identical twins. Each CDR3 protein is one row after TCRdb ran MiXCR on the 5' RACE reads. The data contain hundreds of thousands of distinct CDR3 sequences, around 5.7% of them singletons. Sequencing was done on a sample of naive T cells sorted from blood. These receptors all stem from a man between 18 and 35 years old in good health. CDR3s include the opening cysteine and the closing phenylalanine or tryptophan. The D gene is left open where the match is weak. The size entry is marked missing in some rows and otherwise reads once, few, many or a size class.

abundance	v_gene	j_gene	d_gene	len	CDR3aa	CDR3nt
few	TRBV27	TRBJ1-5	-	12	CASSPTVWPQHF	TGTGCCAGCAGCCCCACTGTTTGGCCCCAGCATTTT
many	TRBV4-3	TRBJ1-6	-	16	CASSQVGAGLPSPLHF	TGCGCCAGCAGCCAAGTGGGGGCAGGGTTGCCTTCACCCCTCCACTTT
-	TRBV11-3	TRBJ1-2	-	12	CASSGTPYGYTF	TGTGCCAGCAGCGGGACTCCCTATGGCTACACCTTC
-	TRBV6-2/TRBV6-3	TRBJ2-1	-	18	CASSYSSTPSGLYNEQFF	TGTGCCAGCAGTTACTCGAGTACCCCCAGCGGACTTTACAATGAGCAGTTCTTC
-	TRBV7-2	TRBJ1-2	TRBD1	14	CASSQGTGTYGYTF	TGTGCCAGCAGCCAAGGGACAGGGACTTATGGCTACACCTTC
many	TRBV4-3	TRBJ2-3	TRBD2	17	CASSQDRRLAGGDTQYF	TGCGCCAGCAGCCAAGATCGGAGACTAGCGGGAGGGGATACGCAGTATTTT
few	TRBV6-1	TRBJ2-1	-	15	CASSRSGGGINEQFF	TGTGCCAGCAGTCGGTCCGGCGGCGGGATAAATGAGCAGTTCTTC
many	TRBV6-1	TRBJ1-6	TRBD1	14	CASSGQGKNSPLHF	TGTGCCAGCAGCGGACAGGGAAAGAATTCACCCCTCCACTTT
many	TRBV5-1	TRBJ2-3	-	12	CASSLVTDTQYF	TGCGCCAGCAGCTTGGTCACAGATACGCAGTATTTT
many	TRBV29-1	TRBJ2-2	TRBD1	15	CSVVGQGRRTGELFF	TGCAGCGTTGTGGGACAGGGGAGGCGCACCGGGGAGCTGTTTTTT
many	TRBV6-5	TRBJ2-7	TRBD1	14	CASSYSRDSYEQYF	TGTGCCAGCAGTTACTCGAGGGACAGCTACGAGCAGTACTTC
few	TRBV19	TRBJ2-1	-	12	CASSIPPNEQFF	TGTGCCAGTAGTATTCCACCAAATGAGCAGTTCTTC
few	TRBV6-1	TRBJ1-2	-	14	CASRTGLRSYGYTF	TGTGCCAGCAGAACGGGGCTCAGGAGCTATGGCTACACCTTC
-	TRBV12-3/TRBV12-4	TRBJ2-6	-	16	CASSLGRDIGANVLTF	TGTGCCAGCAGTTTAGGGCGGGATATTGGGGCCAACGTCCTGACTTTC
-	TRBV12-3/TRBV12-4	TRBJ1-2	-	17	CASSPGDLGGMGYGYTF	TGTGCCAGCAGCCCGGGGGACCTCGGGGGGATGGGCTATGGCTACACCTTC
many	TRBV13	TRBJ1-1	TRBD1	14	CASSLGQVPGGAFF	TGTGCCAGCAGCTTGGGACAGGTACCCGGTGGAGCTTTCTTT
-	TRBV10-3	TRBJ2-1	TRBD2	16	CAIRTRQRGSYNEQFF	TGTGCCATCAGGACCCGCCAGCGGGGCTCCTACAATGAGCAGTTCTTC
-	TRBV29-1	TRBJ1-1	TRBD1	13	CSVSRTGLTEAFF	TGCAGCGTTTCCCGGACAGGGTTAACTGAAGCTTTCTTT
many	TRBV28	TRBJ2-7	-	14	CASSPSGPLDEQYF	TGTGCCAGCAGTCCCTCGGGCCCCTTAGACGAGCAGTACTTC
many	TRBV29-1	TRBJ1-2	-	12	CSVETGFNGYTF	TGCAGCGTTGAAACAGGGTTTAATGGCTACACCTTC
-	TRBV6-1	TRBJ2-1	TRBD2	15	CASTRVERGYNEQFF	TGTGCCAGCACCCGCGTGGAGCGGGGATACAATGAGCAGTTCTTC
many	TRBV27	TRBJ1-1	-	14	CASSSGAGNTEAFF	TGTGCCAGCAGTTCGGGAGCAGGGAACACTGAAGCTTTCTTT
few	TRBV28	TRBJ1-1	TRBD1	15	CASRGDRGRNTEAFF	TGTGCCAGCAGGGGGGACAGGGGACGGAACACTGAAGCTTTCTTT
-	TRBV12-3/TRBV12-4	TRBJ2-7	-	14	CASSFVPKGYEQYF	TGTGCCAGCAGTTTTGTCCCCAAGGGGTACGAGCAGTACTTC
many	TRBV28	TRBJ2-3	-	12	CASSLKTDTQYF	TGTGCCAGCAGCCTGAAAACCGATACGCAGTATTTT
-	TRBV7-3	TRBJ2-7	-	13	CASSPTGRHEQYF	TGTGCCAGCAGCCCTACAGGGAGGCACGAGCAGTACTTC
few	TRBV19	TRBJ2-7	TRBD1	15	CASSAGTGGRYEQYF	TGTGCCAGTAGCGCCGGGACAGGGGGCCGCTACGAGCAGTACTTC
-	TRBV10-3	TRBJ2-7	TRBD1	18	CAISESIWRQGAGYEQYF	TGTGCCATCAGTGAGTCGATATGGAGACAGGGGGCTGGATACGAGCAGTACTTC
many	TRBV9	TRBJ2-2	-	13	CASSVGQGGELFF	TGTGCCAGCAGCGTAGGGCAGGGCGGGGAGCTGTTTTTT